This TCR beta chain was recovered during a study of T cell changes during pregnancy in multiple sclerosis. This CDR3 has 13 amino acids. Germline assignment: CDR1 MDHEN and CDR2 SYDVKM. The V gene lost 3 bases and the J gene lost 6 bases, with 12 bases spanning the gap. Assay used: immunoSEQ multiplex PCR; TCRdb lists only in-frame clones, some missing. The top ten clones hold 2% to 2.5% of a sample with over 60,000 clones, over 95% of them seen once. The sample consisted of CD8+ T cells from peripheral blood mononuclear cells, taken after pregnancy. The source of this sequence is a female donor with multiple sclerosis, enrolled in a pregnancy study. The chain has TRBV28 and TRBJ2-7; no clear D gene. This chain's CDR3 is CASSLAVEIEQYF. CDR3 nucleotide sequence: TGTGCCAGCAGTTTGGCAGTCGAAATCGAGCAGTACTTC.